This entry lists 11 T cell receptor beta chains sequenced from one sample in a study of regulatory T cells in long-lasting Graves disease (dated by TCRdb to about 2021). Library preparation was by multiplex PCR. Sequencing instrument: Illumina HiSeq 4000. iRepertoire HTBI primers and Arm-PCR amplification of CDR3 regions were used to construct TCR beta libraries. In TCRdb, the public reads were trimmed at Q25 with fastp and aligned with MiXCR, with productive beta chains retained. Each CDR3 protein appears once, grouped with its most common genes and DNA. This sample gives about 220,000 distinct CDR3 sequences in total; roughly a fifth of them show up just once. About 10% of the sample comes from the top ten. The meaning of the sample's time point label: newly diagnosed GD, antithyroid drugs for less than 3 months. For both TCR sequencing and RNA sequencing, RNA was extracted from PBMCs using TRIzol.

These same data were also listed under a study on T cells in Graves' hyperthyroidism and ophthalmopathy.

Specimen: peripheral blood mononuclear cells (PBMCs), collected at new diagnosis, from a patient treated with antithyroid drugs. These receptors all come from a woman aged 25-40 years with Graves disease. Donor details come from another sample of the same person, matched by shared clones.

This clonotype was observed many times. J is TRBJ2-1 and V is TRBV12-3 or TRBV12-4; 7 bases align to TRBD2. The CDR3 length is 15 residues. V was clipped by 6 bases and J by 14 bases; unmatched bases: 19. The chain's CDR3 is CASSQSARTTSDKFF. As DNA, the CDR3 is TGTGCCAGCAGCCAAAGCGCGAGAACAACTAGCGACAAGTTCTTC.

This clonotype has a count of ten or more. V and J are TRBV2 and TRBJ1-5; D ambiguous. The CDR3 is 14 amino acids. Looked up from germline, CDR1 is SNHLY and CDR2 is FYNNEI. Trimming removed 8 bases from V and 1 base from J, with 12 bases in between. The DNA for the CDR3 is TGTGCCAGCGGCAGGCGGGAGAGCAATCAGCCCCAGCATTTT. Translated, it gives CASGRRESNQPQHF.

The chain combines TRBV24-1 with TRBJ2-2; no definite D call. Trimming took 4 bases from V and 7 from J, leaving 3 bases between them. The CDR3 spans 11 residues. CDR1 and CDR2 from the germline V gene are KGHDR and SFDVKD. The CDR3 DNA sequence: TGTGCCACCAGTGAAGGCGGGGAGCTGTTTTTT. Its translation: CATSEGGELFF.

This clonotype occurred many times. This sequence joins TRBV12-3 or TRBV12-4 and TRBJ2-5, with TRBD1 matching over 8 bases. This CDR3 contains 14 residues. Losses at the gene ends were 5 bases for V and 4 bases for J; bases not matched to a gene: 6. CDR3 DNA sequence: TGTGCCAGCAGTCGCGCAGGGGGCGGAGAGACCCAGTACTTC. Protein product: CASSRAGGGETQYF.

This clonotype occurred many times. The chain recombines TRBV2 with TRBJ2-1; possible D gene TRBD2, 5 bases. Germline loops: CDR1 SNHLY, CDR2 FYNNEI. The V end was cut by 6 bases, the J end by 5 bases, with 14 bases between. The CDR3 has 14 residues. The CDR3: CASSPSGANNEQFF. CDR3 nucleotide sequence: TGTGCCAGCAGCCCCAGCGGAGCCAACAATGAGCAGTTCTTC.

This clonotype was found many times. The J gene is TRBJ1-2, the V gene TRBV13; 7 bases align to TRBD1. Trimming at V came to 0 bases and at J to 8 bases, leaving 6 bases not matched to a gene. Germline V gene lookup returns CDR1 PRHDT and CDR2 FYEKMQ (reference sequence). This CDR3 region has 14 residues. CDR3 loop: CASSLGLEGAGYTF. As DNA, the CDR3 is TGTGCCAGCAGCTTAGGCTTGGAGGGGGCCGGCTACACCTTC.

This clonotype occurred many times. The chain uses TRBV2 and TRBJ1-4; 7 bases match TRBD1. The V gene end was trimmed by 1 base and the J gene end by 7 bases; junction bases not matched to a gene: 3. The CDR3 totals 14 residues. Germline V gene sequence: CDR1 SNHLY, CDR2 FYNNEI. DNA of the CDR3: TGTGCCAGCAGTGAAGGGACAGGCGGTGAAAAACTGTTTTTT. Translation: CASSEGTGGEKLFF.

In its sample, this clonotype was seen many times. The chain's CDR3 is CASSPAGQGWVNEQFF. CDR3 DNA sequence: TGTGCCAGCAGTCCCGCGGGGCAGGGTTGGGTCAATGAGCAGTTCTTC. V and J are TRBV28 and TRBJ2-1, with D possibly being TRBD2 (6 bases). The ends were cut back, 5 bases at V and 6 bases at J, with 20 bases in the middle. The CDR3 totals 16 residues. Germline CDR1 is MDHEN and CDR2 is SYDVKM.

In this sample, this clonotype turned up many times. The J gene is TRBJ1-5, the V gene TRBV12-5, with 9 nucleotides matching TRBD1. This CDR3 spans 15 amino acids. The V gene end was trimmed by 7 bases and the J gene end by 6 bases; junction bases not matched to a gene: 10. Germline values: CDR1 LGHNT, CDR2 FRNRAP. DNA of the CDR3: TGTGCTAGTGCGACAGACAGGGGGTTTAGTCAGCCCCAGCATTTT. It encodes CASATDRGFSQPQHF. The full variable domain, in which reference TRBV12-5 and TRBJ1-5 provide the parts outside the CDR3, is DARVTQTPRHKVTEMGQEVTMRCQPILGHNTVFWYRQTMMQGLELLAYFRNRAPLDDSGMPKDRFSAEMPDATLATLKIQPSEPRDSAVYFCASATDRGFSQPQHFGDGTRLSIL.

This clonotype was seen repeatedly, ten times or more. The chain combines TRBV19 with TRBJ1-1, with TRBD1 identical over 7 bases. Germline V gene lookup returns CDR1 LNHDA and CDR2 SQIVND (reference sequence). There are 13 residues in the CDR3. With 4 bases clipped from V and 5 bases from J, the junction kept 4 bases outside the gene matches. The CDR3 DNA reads TGTGCCAGTAGTAAGGGGGCTCGAACTGAAGCTTTCTTT. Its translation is CASSKGARTEAFF. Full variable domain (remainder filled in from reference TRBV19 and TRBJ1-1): DGGITQSPKYLFRKEGQNVTLSCEQNLNHDAMYWYRQDPGQGLRLIYYSQIVNDFQKGDIAEGYSVSREKKESFPLTVTSAQKNPTAFYLCASSKGARTEAFFGQGTRLTVV.

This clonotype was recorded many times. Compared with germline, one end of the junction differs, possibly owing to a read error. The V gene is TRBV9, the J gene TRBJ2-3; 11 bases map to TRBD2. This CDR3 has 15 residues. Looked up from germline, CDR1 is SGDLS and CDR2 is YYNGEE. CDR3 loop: CASSVAGGNTDTQYF. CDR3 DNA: TGTGCCAGCAGTGTAGCGGGGGGGAACACAGATACGCAGTATTTT.